This T cell receptor beta chain was identified during a study of blood T cell repertoires in COVID-19. Study summary: From the United States, Italy and Spain came samples of acute and convalescent COVID-19. T cells, B-cell-depleted T cells, or PBMCs provided the cDNA or gDNA that served as material.

Original methodology: Counts of nucleated cells, estimated from reference gene primer amplification, were obtained. The method was immunoSEQ multiplex PCR; TCRdb's version includes in-frame clones alone and lacks a portion of them. That table supplies the V and J calls and clone size; D and trimming were determined from the DNA. This sample has fewer than 300,000 clones; more than 75% occur once, and the top ten carry 2.3%. Trimming removed 2 bases at V and 2 bases at J, with 11 bases between. The CDR3 sequence is 15 residues long. Germline V CDR1 and CDR2: MNHEY, SMNVEV (reference sequence). The chain uses TRBV27 and TRBJ2-3, with D perhaps matching TRBD1 (5 bases). Input material: peripheral blood. The sequence was collected from a woman aged 50 to 65 with acute or convalescent COVID-19. The CDR3 loop reads CASSLVGVFTDTQYF. DNA of the CDR3: TGTGCCAGCAGTTTAGTAGGGGTGTTCACAGATACGCAGTATTTT.